This is a list of T cell receptor beta chains from one sample in a study of T cell responses to AZD1222 COVID-19 vaccine. TCRdb's table, derived via immunoSEQ multiplex PCR, lists solely in-frame clones and lacks some. The data contain nearly 110,000 clones, roughly 90% of them singletons. The sample consisted of peripheral blood, taken 28 days after the second AZD1222 dose. The receptor source for this set is an adult who received the AZD1222 COVID-19 vaccine. CDR3s include the opening cysteine and the closing phenylalanine or tryptophan. A D gene is named only where the DNA matches it firmly. Size is omitted from some rows. Given values are once, few, many or a class for expanded clones.

v_call	clone_size	d_call	j_call	cdr3_aa	cdr3_nt
TRBV19	NA	NA	TRBJ1-2	CASSIDRGRVYGYTF	TGTGCCAGTAGTATAGATCGGGGCAGGGTATATGGCTACACCTTC
TRBV7-9	NA	NA	TRBJ1-6	CASIPIAGVNSPLHF	TGTGCCAGCATCCCCATTGCAGGGGTTAATTCACCCCTCCACTTT
TRBV9	NA	TRBD2	TRBJ2-7	CASSVALLAGDDEQYF	TGTGCCAGCAGCGTAGCTCTCCTAGCGGGAGACGACGAGCAGTACTTC
TRBV7-2	NA	NA	TRBJ2-1	CASSPSAGQHNEQFF	TGTGCCAGCAGCCCCTCAGCTGGACAGCACAATGAGCAGTTCTTC
TRBV5-6	NA	NA	TRBJ1-2	CASSFAGINYGYTF	TGTGCCAGCAGCTTTGCAGGGATAAACTATGGCTACACCTTC
TRBV5-6	NA	NA	TRBJ1-6	CASSLRGSYSPLHF	TGTGCCAGCAGCCTCCGGGGTTCGTATTCACCCCTCCACTTT
TRBV19	once	NA	TRBJ2-6	CAAAGSGANVLTF	TGTGCAGCGGCGGGATCTGGGGCCAACGTCCTGACTTTC
TRBV7-2	NA	TRBD2	TRBJ2-1	CASSQGSLAGYNEQFF	TGTGCCAGCAGCCAAGGGTCCCTAGCGGGCTACAATGAGCAGTTCTTC
TRBV15	NA	NA	TRBJ1-6	CATSRDIGVSPLHF	TGTGCCACCAGCAGAGATATAGGGGTTTCACCCCTCCACTTT
TRBV7-3	NA	TRBD1	TRBJ2-2	CASSSDRGGELFF	TGTGCCAGCAGCTCGGACAGGGGAGGGGAGCTGTTTTTT
TRBV5-6	NA	NA	TRBJ2-4	CASSFARALSAIQYF	TGTGCCAGCAGCTTTGCTAGGGCCCTCTCGGCCATTCAGTACTTC
TRBV4-3	NA	NA	TRBJ2-1	CASSLGWTEYNEQFF	TGCGCCAGCAGCCTCGGCTGGACGGAGTACAATGAGCAGTTCTTC
TRBV4-3	NA	NA	TRBJ1-1	CASSQGNLDRRGTEAFF	TGCGCCAGCAGCCAAGGTAATTTGGATCGCAGAGGCACTGAAGCTTTCTTT
TRBV30	NA	NA	TRBJ1-3	CGQVSGNTIYF	TGTGGGCAGGTCTCTGGAAACACCATATATTTT
TRBV14	NA	NA	TRBJ1-1	CASTQTLGTEAFF	TGTGCCAGCACCCAAACTTTGGGCACTGAAGCTTTCTTT
TRBV19	NA	NA	TRBJ1-5	CASSIELGRRPMAQHF	TGTGCCAGTAGTATAGAGCTGGGGAGGAGACCGATGGCCCAGCATTTT
TRBV23-1	NA	TRBD2	TRBJ2-5	CASSQTTTSGGGETQYF	TGCGCCAGCAGCCAAACGACAACTAGCGGGGGGGGAGAGACCCAGTACTTC
TRBV9	NA	NA	TRBJ1-2	CASSRGEGPHGYTF	TGTGCCAGCAGCCGGGGTGAGGGGCCGCACGGCTACACCTTC
TRBV20-1	NA	NA	TRBJ2-5	CSASGQNQETQYF	TGCAGTGCTAGTGGGCAGAACCAAGAGACCCAGTACTTC
TRBV10-1	once	NA	TRBJ2-7	CASNRRLGEQYF	TGCGCCAGCAATCGCAGGTTGGGCGAGCAGTACTTC
TRBV18	NA	TRBD1	TRBJ1-1	CASSPTTRDRGSWAFF	TGTGCCAGCTCACCAACCACCCGGGACAGGGGTTCGTGGGCTTTCTTT
TRBV27	once	TRBD1	TRBJ2-5	CASSISTGRQETQYF	TGTGCCAGCAGTATATCGACAGGGCGCCAAGAGACCCAGTACTTC
TRBV10-3	NA	NA	TRBJ1-1	CAISGTKGSAEAFF	TGTGCCATCAGTGGAACGAAGGGTAGTGCTGAAGCTTTCTTT
TRBV19	NA	TRBD2	TRBJ2-1	CASSRGSALGEQFF	TGTGCCAGTAGTCGCGGGAGTGCCTTGGGGGAGCAGTTCTTC
TRBV15	NA	NA	TRBJ1-1	CATSIGGVTEAFF	TGTGCCACCAGCATTGGAGGGGTAACTGAAGCTTTCTTT
TRBV4-1	NA	TRBD2	TRBJ2-3	CASSRRGSNNGRDTQYF	TGCGCCAGCAGCCGTCGGGGATCTAATAACGGGAGGGATACGCAGTATTTT
TRBV30	NA	NA	TRBJ1-3	CAWSATGNTIYF	TGTGCCTGGAGTGCGACGGGAAACACCATATATTTT
TRBV5-1	NA	TRBD1	TRBJ1-4	CASSPDRTNEKLFF	TGCGCCAGCAGCCCGGACAGGACTAATGAAAAACTGTTTTTT
TRBV19	NA	NA	TRBJ1-2	CASSRTGEVANYGYTF	TGTGCCAGTAGCCGCACTGGGGAGGTCGCCAACTATGGCTACACCTTC
TRBV27	NA	NA	TRBJ1-6	CASSLSSGHSPLHF	TGTGCCAGCAGTTTATCTTCTGGCCATTCACCCCTCCACTTT
TRBV6-4	NA	NA	TRBJ1-5	CASSQGMGNQPQHF	TGTGCCAGCAGTCAGGGTATGGGCAATCAGCCCCAGCATTTT
TRBV21-1	once	NA	TRBJ2-1	CASSALYNEQFF	TGTGCCAGCAGCGCACTTTACAATGAGCAGTTCTTC
TRBV11-2	NA	TRBD1	TRBJ1-1	CASSIRDRATEAFF	TGTGCCAGCAGCATACGTGACAGGGCCACTGAAGCTTTCTTT
TRBV30	NA	NA	TRBJ1-2	CAWDVWEVGYGYTF	TGTGCCTGGGACGTGTGGGAGGTCGGCTATGGCTACACCTTC
TRBV19	NA	NA	TRBJ1-2	CASTRGGNYGYTF	TGTGCCAGTACCCGGGGGGGTAACTATGGCTACACCTTC
TRBV24-1	NA	NA	TRBJ1-4	CATVTVRATNEKLFF	TGTGCCACCGTGACCGTCAGGGCTACTAATGAAAAACTGTTTTTT
TRBV5-6	few	NA	TRBJ1-2	CASSSPDEGFGYTF	TGTGCCAGCAGCTCCCCGGATGAGGGCTTCGGCTACACCTTC
TRBV4-1	NA	NA	TRBJ2-1	CASSPTVGYNEQFF	TGCGCCAGCAGCCCCACGGTAGGGTACAATGAGCAGTTCTTC
TRBV19	NA	TRBD1	TRBJ1-2	CASREQGAKNYGYTF	TGTGCCAGTAGGGAGCAGGGGGCTAAAAACTATGGCTACACCTTC
TRBV9	NA	TRBD2	TRBJ2-5	CASSVRSGGAETQYF	TGTGCCAGCAGCGTCCGCAGCGGGGGGGCCGAGACCCAGTACTTC
TRBV15	NA	NA	TRBJ2-1	CATSRDLHNEQFF	TGTGCCACCAGCAGAGACTTGCACAATGAGCAGTTCTTC
TRBV12-5	NA	TRBD2	TRBJ2-1	CASGLGSGSYEQFF	TGTGCTAGTGGCCTGGGGAGCGGGAGCTATGAGCAGTTCTTC